Following are 17 T cell receptor beta chains from one sample sequenced in a study of T-cell memory formation after mild COVID-19. TCRdb fed the 5' RACE reads into MiXCR, producing one record per CDR3 protein. Altogether 100,000 to 150,000 distinct CDR3 sequences are present, around a sixth being singletons, with the ten largest covering approximately 13%. The specimen was PBMCs or a T cell subset sorted from them (not recorded which). These TCRs come from an adult woman who had mild COVID-19 (a few samples of this study predate the infection). Cell type and time point are not known.

The chain has TRBV6-6 and TRBJ1-6; weak D call: TRBD1 (5 bases). The V end was cut by 7 bases, the J end by 3 bases, with 7 bases between. The germline CDR1 and CDR2 sequences are MNHNY and SVGAGI (reference sequence). The CDR3 has 13 residues. CDR3 protein: CASIDSYNSPLHF. CDR3 DNA: TGTGCCAGCATAGACAGCTATAATTCACCCCTCCACTTT.

This clonotype was seen only a few times. This chain joins TRBV20-1 and TRBJ1-2; TRBD1 aligns across 7 bases. CDR1 is DFQATT and CDR2 is SNEGSKA in the germline V gene (reference sequence). CDR3 length: 14 amino acids. V lost 3 bases, J lost 0 bases, and 4 bases stayed unmatched. CDR3 protein: CSARGDRANYGYTF. CDR3 DNA sequence: TGCAGTGCTAGGGGGGACAGAGCTAACTATGGCTACACCTTC.

This clonotype was seen more than once but under ten times. The chain combines TRBV7-2 with TRBJ2-5; 8 bases line up with TRBD1. The CDR3 spans 14 residues. Germline loops: CDR1 SGHTA, CDR2 FQGNSA. V lost 4 bases to trimming and J lost 3 bases; unmatched junction nucleotides: 4. The CDR3 sequence is CASSSRTGKETQYF. The CDR3 nucleotides are TGTGCCAGCAGCTCTAGGACAGGGAAAGAGACCCAGTACTTC.

The CDR3 loop is CASSVAAQTLNYGYTF. In DNA, the CDR3 is TGTGCCAGCAGCGTAGCGGCCCAAACTTTGAACTATGGCTACACCTTC. The chain uses TRBV9 and TRBJ1-2; D uncertain. The CDR3 contains 16 residues. Trimming cost V 0 bases and J 2 bases, with 14 bases left between them. CDR1 is SGDLS, CDR2 YYNGEE, per germline.

The J gene is TRBJ2-1, the V gene TRBV24-1; possibly TRBD1 or TRBD2 for D (6 bases each). Trimming stripped 3 bases from V and 9 bases from J, with 23 bases between. CDR1 and CDR2 (germline): KGHDR, SFDVKD. The CDR3 has 17 amino acids. The DNA for the CDR3 is TGTGCCACCAGTGATGACCGGGGGCAAACCCGACCTACTGAGCAGTTCTTC. The encoded protein is CATSDDRGQTRPTEQFF.

This clonotype occurred a few times. The rearrangement uses TRBV21-1 and TRBJ2-7; whether TRBD1, the table's D call, matches the DNA was not checked. TRBV21-1 is a recognized pseudogene. The CDR3 totals 15 residues. The CDR3 loop is CASSCLHRTVYEQYF. CDR3 in DNA: TGTGCCAGCAGCTGCCTCCACAGGACGGTCTACGAGCAGTACTTC.

This chain connects TRBV12-3 or TRBV12-4 to TRBJ2-5; 9 nucleotides agree with TRBD2. This CDR3 contains 15 residues. V trimming: 5 bases; J trimming: 5 bases; junction bases outside the gene matches: 9. This CDR3 is CASSPLGREGETQYF. DNA for the CDR3: TGTGCCAGCAGTCCCCTGGGGCGGGAGGGGGAGACCCAGTACTTC.

The V call is TRBV15, the J call TRBJ2-3; 7 positions match TRBD2. The CDR3 spans 13 residues. The germline V gene encodes CDR1 LNHNV and CDR2 YYDKDF (reference sequence). The trim removed 5 bases at V and 8 bases at J, leaving 7 bases unmatched. The CDR3 DNA reads TGTGCCACCAGCCGAGGGGTAGCGGGTACGCAGTATTTT. Its translation: CATSRGVAGTQYF.

The rearrangement uses TRBV20-1 and TRBJ2-7; D is perhaps TRBD2 (5 bases). The germline CDR1 and CDR2 sequences are DFQATT and SNEGSKA (reference sequence). The length of the CDR3 is 13 residues. Trimming cost V 2 bases and J 7 bases, with 15 bases left between them. In nucleotides, the CDR3 is TGCAGTGCTAGACGTGGGAGTCGGAGGGAGCAGTACTTC. Amino acids: CSARRGSRREQYF.

In its sample, this clonotype was seen a few times. V usage is TRBV7-3 and J usage is TRBJ1-4; D possibly corresponds to TRBD1 (5 bases). The CDR3 spans 13 residues. Germline CDR1 is SGHTA and CDR2 is FQGTGA. V was pared by 5 bases and J by 11 bases, with 15 bases between. The CDR3, as DNA: TGTGCCAGCAGCGCGGATGGGGGGTCTAAACTGTTTTTT. Translating it yields CASSADGGSKLFF. The full variable domain, completed using reference TRBV7-3 and TRBJ1-4, is GAGVSQTPSNKVTEKGKYVELRCDPISGHTALYWYRQSLGQGPEFLIYFQGTGAADDSGLPNDRFFAVRPEGSVSTLKIQRTERGDSAVYLCASSADGGSKLFFGSGTQLSVL.

This clonotype was counted many times. The chain recombines TRBV7-2 with TRBJ1-2, with TRBD1 matching 9 bases. With 4 bases clipped from V and 3 bases from J, the junction kept 9 bases outside the gene matches. The V gene's germline CDR1 is SGHTA and CDR2 FQGNSA. The CDR3 spans 16 residues. CDR3 loop: CASSSQPWTGDYGYTF. Here the CDR3 DNA reads TGTGCCAGCAGCTCGCAGCCTTGGACAGGGGACTATGGCTACACCTTC.

This clonotype occurred a few times. The CDR3 DNA sequence: TGTGCCAGCAGTTTACGGGGACTAGCAACAGATACGCAGTATTTT. Amino acids: CASSLRGLATDTQYF. The chain uses TRBV12-3 or TRBV12-4 and TRBJ2-3; 9 bases fit TRBD2. Trimming at V came to 2 bases and at J to 3 bases, leaving 3 bases not matched to a gene. There are 15 residues in the CDR3.

This chain links TRBV7-6 with TRBJ2-1, with D perhaps given as TRBD1 or TRBD2 (6 bases each). This CDR3 region has 18 residues. CDR1 SGHVS and CDR2 FNYEAQ come from the germline V gene. V was pared by 5 bases and J by 5 bases, with 25 bases between. The chain's CDR3 is CASSINYAGHLGDNEQFF. CDR3 nucleotide sequence: TGTGCCAGCAGCATAAATTATGCGGGACACTTGGGGGACAATGAGCAGTTCTTC.

The gene calls are TRBV7-6 and TRBJ2-5, with 12 bases fitting TRBD1. V lost 4 bases and J lost 5; bases outside the gene matches: 23. This CDR3 comprises 21 residues. Germline values: CDR1 SGHVS, CDR2 FNYEAQ. The CDR3 nucleotides are TGTGCCAGCAGCTGGACTGGGACGGGGACAGGGGGCCGCGAGGTTGAGGAGACCCAGTACTTC. It yields the protein CASSWTGTGTGGREVEETQYF.

The chain recombines TRBV10-3 with TRBJ2-2; TRBD1 matches at 7 bases. Germline V lookup: CDR1 ENHRY, CDR2 SYGVKD. This CDR3 has 15 amino acids. V trimming: 2 bases; J trimming: 10 bases; junction bases outside the gene matches: 10. The CDR3 reads CAISEPPTGYQELFF. In DNA form, the CDR3 reads TGTGCCATCAGTGAGCCCCCGACAGGGTACCAGGAGCTGTTTTTT.

This clonotype was seen a few times. The chain links TRBV3-1 to TRBJ1-5, with D perhaps matching TRBD1 (5 bases). The germline gives CDR1 LGHDT, CDR2 YNNKEL (reference sequence). V lost 2 bases and J lost 7, with 15 bases in between. This CDR3 has 15 amino acids. CDR3 nucleotide sequence: TGTGCCAGCAGCCAATCATCCGGGGGAGGCCAGCCCCAGCATTTT. Protein sequence: CASSQSSGGGQPQHF.

The J gene is TRBJ1-5, the V gene TRBV6-2 or TRBV6-3; the D is unclear. CDR1 and CDR2 (germline): MNHEY, SVGEGT. The CDR3 is 15 amino acids. Trimming took off 0 bases at V and 2 bases at J, with 8 bases between the two ends. The CDR3 DNA reads as TGTGCCAGCAGTTACTCCGTAAGGGGCAATCAGCCCCAGCATTTT. Its protein is CASSYSVRGNQPQHF.